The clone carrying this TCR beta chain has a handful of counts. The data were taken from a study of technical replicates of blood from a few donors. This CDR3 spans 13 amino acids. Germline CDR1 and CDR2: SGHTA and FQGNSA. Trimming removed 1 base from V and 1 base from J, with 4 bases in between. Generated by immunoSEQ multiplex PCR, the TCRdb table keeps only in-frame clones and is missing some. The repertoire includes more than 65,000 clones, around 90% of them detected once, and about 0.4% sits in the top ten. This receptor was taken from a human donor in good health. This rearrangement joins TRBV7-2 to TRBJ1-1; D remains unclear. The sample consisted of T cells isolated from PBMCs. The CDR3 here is CASSLVENTEAFF. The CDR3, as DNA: TGTGCCAGCAGCTTAGTAGAGAACACTGAAGCTTTCTTT.